In its sample, the clone carrying this T cell receptor beta chain was seen a few times. Its antigen is undetermined. TCRdb processed the reads anew with MiXCR; each CDR3 protein has one entry. The sample has 290,000 or so distinct CDR3 sequences, approximately 10% seen once. The sample comes from a study of T cell repertoires in cytomegalovirus infection. Study background: It can be stated that public TCR beta signatures indicated CMV infection as well as a matching HLA type.

This CDR3 contains 12 residues. V lost 7 bases and J lost 1, with 6 bases in between. Per germline, CDR1 MDHEN and CDR2 SYDVKM. General study findings and limits: Across the ex vivo response, the dominant clonotypes were HLA-C-restricted CMV-specific TCR beta clonotypes.

This clonotype was obtained from a human donor in good health (CMV status not recorded). Some clones in this sample may be carry-over from other donors' samples. The chain is built from TRBV28 and TRBJ2-3, with TRBD2 as a possible D gene (6 bases). The specimen sequenced was PBMCs. The CDR3 bases are TGTGCCAGCACTAGCGGCACAGATACGCAGTATTTT. This codes for CASTSGTDTQYF.